The T cell receptor (beta chain) described here comes from a study of control samples from healthy donors and cancer patients. CDR1 and CDR2 from the germline V gene are KGHSY and FQNENV. V lost 0 bases, J lost 6 bases, and 14 bases lay in between. The CDR3 runs to 15 residues. Clones were sequenced by immunoSEQ multiplex PCR, and TCRdb holds only the in-frame ones, with some missing. Found here are about 84,000 clones, 80% to 90% of them singletons; the top ten hold roughly 10%. The chain links TRBV16 to TRBJ1-2; D gene unclear. The sample comprised PBMCs. The source of this sequence is a man between 60 and 75 years old with head and neck cancer. The CDR3 spells CASSQSIIGINGYTF. Written as DNA, the CDR3 is TGTGCCAGCAGCCAATCTATAATAGGAATAAATGGCTACACCTTC.